These 2 T cell receptor beta chains were all obtained from the same sample, sequenced in a study of T cells after yellow fever vaccination. MiXCR, run by TCRdb on the 5' RACE reads, gives a single entry per CDR3 protein. Of some 240,000 distinct CDR3 sequences listed, approximately 3.6% are singletons. This specimen was PBMCs, taken 15 days after the yellow fever booster vaccination. The origin of the receptors is a man younger than 30 who received the YFV17D yellow fever vaccine.

This clonotype occurred many times. V gene TRBV5-1 combines with J gene TRBJ2-5; possibly TRBD1 for D (6 bases). The CDR3 loop spans 13 amino acids. Trimming removed 4 bases at V and 10 bases at J, with 17 bases between. The V gene's germline CDR1 is SGHRS and CDR2 YFSETQ. Here the CDR3 DNA reads TGCGCCAGCAGCAAGGACGGGCCAGGGGACCAGTACTTC. Residues: CASSKDGPGDQYF. The whole variable domain, remainder taken from reference TRBV5-1 and TRBJ2-5, is KAGVTQTPRYLIKTRGQQVTLSCSPISGHRSVSWYQQTPGQGLQFLFEYFSETQRNKGNFPGRFSGRQFSNSRSEMNVSTLELGDSALYLCASSKDGPGDQYFGPGTRLLVL.

This clonotype was recorded at least ten times. This chain links TRBV5-1 with TRBJ1-1; D is undetermined. This CDR3 comprises 12 residues. The V end lost 4 bases, the J end lost 11 bases, and 15 bases lay between the germline ends. In germline, CDR1 is SGHRS, CDR2 YFSETQ. CDR3: CASSPAWEMAFF. In nucleotides, the CDR3 is TGCGCCAGCAGCCCTGCTTGGGAAATGGCTTTCTTT.